This T cell receptor (beta chain) was identified during a study of CD8 T cells in Susac syndrome. Study-wide results and caveats: The study's TCR sequencing and HLA analysis covered a relatively small number of individuals, and the study acknowledged this.

Random hexamers were used to reverse transcribe an amount of roughly 0.5 to 1 ug RNA. Across 54 Vbeta and 13 Jbeta, immunoSEQ multiplex PCR amplified TCR beta CDR3. TCRdb processed the immunoSEQ multiplex PCR reads anew with MiXCR; each CDR3 protein has one entry. The sample consists of roughly 120,000 distinct CDR3 sequences, about 94% of them appearing once. In the multiple sclerosis control group, patients were treatment-naive and had stable or active relapsing-remitting disease. Bulk CD8+ and CD4+ cells came from magnetic negative isolation; CD8+ TEMRA by FACS. Turning to this clonotype: No antigen is known for it.

The sequencing sample was made of CD4+ T cells from PBMCs. The TCR originated in a human donor with multiple sclerosis.

The CDR3 spells CSARDPAGGSYNEQFF. In DNA form, the CDR3 reads TGCAGTGCTAGAGATCCAGCGGGGGGTTCCTACAATGAGCAGTTCTTC. This chain connects TRBV20-1 to TRBJ2-1; TRBD2 agrees at 9 bases. The CDR3 loop spans 16 amino acids. V was pared by 0 bases and J by 1 base, with 4 bases of the junction left unmatched. Germline-derived CDR1 and CDR2 are DFQATT and SNEGSKA (reference sequence).